This T cell receptor beta chain appears in the sequencing data of a study of T-cell memory formation after mild COVID-19. Across the study: Largely, TCR clusters stayed within a single donor.

Findings and caveats of the study: Clones that got smaller from day 15 to 85 had even CD4/CD8, while clones growing later tipped toward CD4+.

V lost 3 bases and J lost 5; bases outside the gene matches: 9. Germline V lookup: CDR1 SNHLY, CDR2 FYNNEI. The CDR3 covers 15 residues. Employing constant-segment primers, 5'RACE generated TCR alpha and TCR beta cDNA libraries bearing sample barcodes and UMIs. MiXCR was run by TCRdb on the 5' RACE reads, yielding one entry per CDR3 protein. The sample holds hundreds of thousands of distinct CDR3 sequences; around 15% are singletons and the top ten take approximately 20%. This clonotype came up a few times. Its antigen remains unknown. Sequencing was carried out using PBMCs or a T cell subset sorted from them (not recorded which). The source of this sequence is a man between 18 and 29 years old who had mild COVID-19 (a few samples of this study predate the infection). Cell type and time point are not known. The chain employs TRBV2 and TRBJ2-7; 8 bases line up with TRBD1. DNA of the CDR3: TGTGCCAGCAGTGATGGGCAGGGGGCAAGGGACGAGCAGTACGTC. Its protein is CASSDGQGARDEQYV.